Listed below are T cell receptor beta chains from one sample, sequenced in a study of blood T cell repertoires in COVID-19. Sequencing used immunoSEQ multiplex PCR; TCRdb keeps in-frame clones, though not all of them. In the table there are approximately 94,000 clones, approximately 90% of which are singletons. Sample: peripheral blood. The receptors come from a woman aged 45-60 years in a cohort sampled during active COVID-19. The CDR3 runs from the conserved cysteine through the conserved F or W. The D gene is left open where the match is weak. For some rows the clone size is stated as once, few or many, or as a class when expanded; others skip it.

>16|TRBV2|TRBJ1-2|.|.
TGTGCCAGCAGTGAAGCGCTGGGGCAGGGGCTCTATGGCTACACCTTC
CASSEALGQGLYGYTF
>13|TRBV5-1|TRBJ1-2|.|.
TGCGCCAGCAGCTTGTGGGAGCCGGTGGACTACACCTTC
CASSLWEPVDYTF
>18|TRBV9|TRBJ2-1|.|.
TGTGCCAGCAGCGAAATAGCGGAGATCCGACCCCCATACAATGAGCAGTTCTTC
CASSEIAEIRPPYNEQFF
>13|TRBV6-5|TRBJ1-3|.|.
TGTGCCAGCTCCCGGGACACTGGAAACACCATATATTTT
CASSRDTGNTIYF
>15|TRBV11-2|TRBJ2-5|.|.
TGTGCCAGCAGCTTGGGACTCGGACTTCAAGAGACCCAGTACTTC
CASSLGLGLQETQYF
>13|TRBV28|TRBJ1-2|.|.
TGTGCCAGCAGTGCCGGACTGATCTATGGCTACACCTTC
CASSAGLIYGYTF
>15|TRBV5-4|TRBJ2-1|.|.
TGTGCCAGCAGCTTGGCCTATCGTGGGGCCGGTGAGCAGTTCTTC
CASSLAYRGAGEQFF
>14|TRBV2|TRBJ1-4|TRBD1|.
TGTGCCAGCAGACCCACAGGGGGCAGTGGAAAACTGTTTTTT
CASRPTGGSGKLFF
>14|TRBV18|TRBJ1-5|.|.
TGTGCCAGCTCACCCGGACGGGGAAATCAGCCCCAGCATTTT
CASSPGRGNQPQHF
>15|TRBV28|TRBJ1-5|TRBD1|.
TGTGCCAGCAGTTCCTGGACAGGGAGGTGGCGGCCCCAGCATTTT
CASSSWTGRWRPQHF
>11|TRBV5-6|TRBJ1-1|.|.
TGTGCCAGCACCTCGAACACTGAAGCTTTCTTT
CASTSNTEAFF
>13|TRBV9|TRBJ2-4|.|.
TGTGCCAGCAGCCTTGGGGCCGCGGACATTCAGTACTTC
CASSLGAADIQYF
>14|TRBV15|TRBJ1-1|.|.
TGTGCCACCAGCAGAGGAGCGGCAGGTACTGAAGCTTTCTTT
CATSRGAAGTEAFF
>16|TRBV28|TRBJ2-7|.|.
TGTGCCAGCAGTTTGCGAAGTCTAGCTGCCACCTACGAGCAGTACTTC
CASSLRSLAATYEQYF
>15|TRBV5-1|TRBJ2-3|.|.
TGCGCCAGCAGCTTTGCGGTAGTGACCACAGATACGCAGTATTTT
CASSFAVVTTDTQYF
>16|TRBV7-9|TRBJ1-1|.|.
TGTGCCAGCAGCTTAGGCAGACGGGGGATGAACACTGAAGCTTTCTTT
CASSLGRRGMNTEAFF
>12|TRBV6-4|TRBJ2-7|.|.
TGTGCCAGCGGCCCGGGACTTTACGAGCAGTACTTC
CASGPGLYEQYF
>14|TRBV6-5|TRBJ2-5|TRBD2|.
TGTGCCAGCACCCCGGGGGGGGGAAGGGAGACCCAGTACTTC
CASTPGGGRETQYF
>15|TRBV3-1/TRBV3-2|TRBJ2-1|TRBD2|.
TGTGCCAGCAGCCAAGAAGGACTAGCGGCAAGGGAGCAGTTCTTC
CASSQEGLAAREQFF
>15|TRBV5-1|TRBJ2-1|.|.
TGCGCCAGCAGTTTTAGTCAGGGCTCCTACAATGAGCAGTTCTTC
CASSFSQGSYNEQFF
>16|TRBV11-3|TRBJ2-3|.|.
TGTGCCAGCAGCTTGAACAGGGCGACAAGGACAGATACGCAGTATTTT
CASSLNRATRTDTQYF
>13|TRBV4-2|TRBJ2-1|TRBD2|.
TGTGCCAGCAGCCAAGACCAAGCGGGGGGGCAGTTCTTC
CASSQDQAGGQFF
>14|TRBV4-1|TRBJ2-1|TRBD1|.
TGCGCCAGCACCCCGGACAGGGATAACGATGAGCAGTTCTTC
CASTPDRDNDEQFF
>13|TRBV5-8|TRBJ2-5|.|.
TGTGCCAGCAGCCTCACAGGGTTGGAGACCCAGTACTTC
CASSLTGLETQYF
>13|TRBV12-3/TRBV12-4|TRBJ1-1|.|.
TGTGCCAGCAGTTTGGCTGATAACACTGAAGCTTTCTTT
CASSLADNTEAFF
>17|TRBV4-2|TRBJ2-5|TRBD1|.
TGTGCCAGCAGCCCGCATTCAGGAGCAGGGGGCAAAGAGACCCAGTACTTC
CASSPHSGAGGKETQYF
>15|TRBV7-9|TRBJ1-1|.|.
TGTGCCAGCAGCTTAGCGTACACCATGAACACTGAAGCTTTCTTT
CASSLAYTMNTEAFF
>11|TRBV10-3|TRBJ1-1|TRBD1|once
TGTGCCACCGGCAGGGGGACTGAAGCTTTCTTT
CATGRGTEAFF
>13|TRBV10-3|TRBJ1-6|TRBD1|.
TGTGCCTCCTCAGGGGGAGCGGTCTCACCCCTCCACTTT
CASSGGAVSPLHF
>12|TRBV7-9|TRBJ1-3|.|.
TGTGCCAGCAGCTTAGCGGGAGACACCATATATTTT
CASSLAGDTIYF
>14|TRBV6-5|TRBJ1-5|.|.
TGTGCCAGCAGCCAATCGGGACTTTATCAGCCCCAGCATTTT
CASSQSGLYQPQHF
>16|TRBV28|TRBJ1-5|.|few
TGTGCCAGCAGTTCTTCCTCAGGGGCTTGGAATCAGCCCCAGCATTTT
CASSSSSGAWNQPQHF
>13|TRBV6-5|TRBJ1-2|TRBD1|.
TGTGCCAGCACAACCAGGGGGTGGGATGGCTACACCTTC
CASTTRGWDGYTF
>12|TRBV6-5|TRBJ2-7|TRBD2|.
TGTGCCACACGCGGGGGACTCACCGAGCAGTACTTC
CATRGGLTEQYF
>13|TRBV7-6|TRBJ1-6|.|few
TGTGCCAGCAGCCCGGACAGTAATTCACCCCTCCACTTT
CASSPDSNSPLHF
>15|TRBV19|TRBJ1-1|.|.
TGTGCCAGTAGTATTCAGGGTACTATGAACACTGAAGCTTTCTTT
CASSIQGTMNTEAFF
>15|TRBV2|TRBJ1-4|TRBD1|.
TGTGCCAGCAGACTCGGACAGGCCGGAAATGAAAAACTGTTTTTT
CASRLGQAGNEKLFF
>13|TRBV27|TRBJ2-7|TRBD2|.
TGTGCCAGCAGTTTTGACACAGCGGGGGAGCAGTACTTC
CASSFDTAGEQYF
>14|TRBV30|TRBJ1-2|.|.
TGTGCCGGGACCTCAGGGGTGGGGAGCTATGGCTACACCTTC
CAGTSGVGSYGYTF
>15|TRBV6-5|TRBJ2-7|TRBD1|once
TGTGCCAGCAGTTACTCTCTGCGGGACAGGGCCGAGCAGTACTTC
CASSYSLRDRAEQYF
>15|TRBV6-1|TRBJ1-2|.|.
TGTGCCAGCAGTGAAAGGGGTGTGGTCAACTATGGCTACACCTTC
CASSERGVVNYGYTF
>14|TRBV5-4|TRBJ2-5|.|once
TGTGCCAGCAGCTCCACCCGGGGCCAAGAGACCCAGTACTTC
CASSSTRGQETQYF